This T cell receptor (beta chain) derives from a study of tumor and adjacent non-tumor tissue in lung cancer. Study-level information: There were some 11 adenocarcinoma, a couple of squamous cell carcinoma and 1 small cell lung cancer cases.

A modified ARM-PCR protocol with three rounds of nested PCR amplified TCRbeta. TCRdb used MiXCR to reprocess the multiplex PCR reads, holding one entry per CDR3 protein. The sample records tens of thousands of distinct CDR3 sequences, roughly 60% being singletons. Study results and limitations: Significantly higher TCR diversity was found in tumor than normal lung.

This sample's RNA came from whole unsorted tissue. This non-tumor lung sample came from over 3 cm beyond the tumor edge. Per germline, CDR1 MDHEN and CDR2 SYDVKM. CDR3 size: 17 residues. Notes on this clonotype: The target antigen is unknown. An end of the junction does not agree with germline; a read error may underlie this.

The chain is built from TRBV28 and TRBJ1-1; tentative D call: TRBD1 (6 bases). This TCR was sampled from a man in his sixties or seventies with non-small cell lung cancer. Sequencing used distant non-tumor lung tissue. CDR3 DNA: TGTGCCAGCAGTTGGTCCCTCGGGGGCGGCCCCCACACTGGAGCTTTCTTT. Translation gives CASSWSLGGGPHTGAFF.